The 11 T cell receptor beta chains below were found in one sample sequenced in a study of tumor-infiltrating T cells and Merkel cell polyomavirus. Study context: The T cells studied were CD8+ and recognized the Merkel cell polyomavirus KLL epitope.

Every patient's tumor was robustly positive for Merkel cell polyomavirus Large T antigen on immunohistochemistry. Clones were sequenced by immunoSEQ multiplex PCR, and TCRdb holds only the in-frame ones, with some missing. This table holds around 25,000 clones, 70% to 90% found once. The specimen sequenced was lymph node tissue. The receptors were sampled from a man aged 45-60 years with Merkel cell carcinoma.

J is TRBJ2-1 and V is TRBV27, with D possibly TRBD2 on 5 matching bases. The V and J ends lost 2 bases and 2 bases respectively, with 13 bases between them. Per germline, CDR1 MNHEY and CDR2 SMNVEV (reference sequence). There are 16 residues in the CDR3. CDR3 sequence (DNA): TGTGCCAGCAGTTTAAGGTCCCCCGGGGCCTACAATGAGCAGTTCTTC. Translating it yields CASSLRSPGAYNEQFF.

This chain connects TRBV18 to TRBJ2-2, with 7 bases identical to TRBD2. CDR1 and CDR2 (germline): KGHSH, LQKENI. This CDR3 is built from 17 residues. V dropped 1 base and J dropped 5; count of bases not matched to a gene: 10. This CDR3 reads CASSPQSTGGLTGELFF. CDR3 DNA: TGTGCCAGCTCACCACAGTCTACGGGAGGTTTAACCGGGGAGCTGTTTTTT.

The chain uses TRBV9 and TRBJ2-5, with 13 bases identical to TRBD2. In germline, CDR1 is SGDLS, CDR2 YYNGEE. V shed 2 bases, J shed 2 bases, and the junction held 9 bases outside the gene matches. The CDR3 has 18 amino acids. The CDR3 bases are TGTGCCAGCAGCGTCGGGGGGCTGGGACTAGCGGGGCAAGAGACCCAGTACTTC. Translation gives CASSVGGLGLAGQETQYF.

The chain uses TRBV28 and TRBJ2-3, with D possibly matching TRBD2 (5 bases). The CDR3 consists of 15 residues. The V gene's germline CDR1 is MDHEN and CDR2 SYDVKM. V lost 2 bases to trimming and J lost 2 bases, with 11 bases between them. The CDR3 spells CASSLSGGATDTQYF. The DNA for the CDR3 is TGTGCCAGCAGTTTAAGCGGAGGCGCCACAGATACGCAGTATTTT.

This clone has more than one count but fewer than ten. The V gene is TRBV5-1, the J gene TRBJ2-5; 7 positions match TRBD2. The CDR3 covers 14 residues. From germline, CDR1 is SGHRS and CDR2 YFSETQ. The V segment lost 1 base and the J segment 2 bases; nucleotides outside the gene matches: 2. The DNA for the CDR3 is TGCGCCAGCAGCTTGACTAGCGCTCAAGAGACCCAGTACTTC. Translated: CASSLTSAQETQYF.

The chain joins TRBV28 to TRBJ2-5, with 7 bases identical to TRBD2. From germline, CDR1 is MDHEN and CDR2 SYDVKM. CDR3 size: 13 residues. The junction had 6 bases not matched to a gene; V was cut back by 6 bases and J by 5 bases. CDR3 loop: CASRRLAGETQYF. The CDR3 DNA is TGTGCCAGCAGGCGACTAGCTGGTGAGACCCAGTACTTC. The full variable domain, in which reference TRBV28 and TRBJ2-5 provide the parts outside the CDR3, is DVKVTQSSRYLVKRTGEKVFLECVQDMDHENMFWYRQDPGLGLRLIYFSYDVKMKEKGDIPEGYSVSREKKERFSLILESASTNQTSMYLCASRRLAGETQYFGPGTRLLVL.

The rearrangement uses TRBV7-2 and TRBJ2-7; a weak D match, TRBD1 (6 bases). CDR1 is SGHTA and CDR2 is FQGNSA in the germline V gene. Trimming removed 5 bases from V and 0 bases from J, with 11 bases in between. This CDR3 has 14 residues. CDR3 in DNA: TGTGCCAGCAGCCAAGGACAGTACTCCTACGAGCAGTACTTC. Encoded protein: CASSQGQYSYEQYF.

This rearrangement joins TRBV28 to TRBJ2-3, with D perhaps matching TRBD2 (7 bases). Trimming left V 7 bases short and J 14 bases short, with 19 bases between. CDR1 MDHEN and CDR2 SYDVKM come from the germline V gene. This CDR3 has 12 residues. In DNA, the CDR3 is TGTGCCAGCACCCCATTGGGGGGGGCTGGGTATTTT. It encodes CASTPLGGAGYF.

This clone was detected only a few times. The V and J genes are TRBV30 and TRBJ1-4; 9 positions match TRBD1. Germline CDR1 and CDR2: GTSNPN and SVGIG (reference sequence). J lost 5 bases, V lost 0 bases, and 1 base had no gene match. The length of the CDR3 is 14 residues. The CDR3 loop is CAWSVGQGNEKLFF. The DNA for the CDR3 is TGTGCCTGGAGTGTGGGACAGGGAAATGAAAAACTGTTTTTT.

The DNA for the CDR3 is TGTGCCAGCAGCCAAGATCCACGGGGGGGGCCGGGGAATGAGCAGTTCTTC. It yields the protein CASSQDPRGGPGNEQFF. This sequence joins TRBV4-2 and TRBJ2-1; 8 bases map to TRBD2. Germline CDR1 and CDR2: LGHNA and YNFKEQ. This CDR3 contains 17 residues. V trimming: 0 bases; J trimming: 7 bases; junction bases outside the gene matches: 11.

V gene TRBV7-2 combines with J gene TRBJ2-3; 12 nucleotides match TRBD2. Germline V lookup: CDR1 SGHTA, CDR2 FQGNSA. J was trimmed by 2 bases and V by 5 bases; bases with no gene match: 11. CDR3 length: 18 amino acids. CDR3 loop: CASSPSSGGGRTTDTQYF. For the CDR3, the DNA is TGTGCCAGCAGCCCCTCTAGCGGGGGGGGCCGGACCACAGATACGCAGTATTTT.